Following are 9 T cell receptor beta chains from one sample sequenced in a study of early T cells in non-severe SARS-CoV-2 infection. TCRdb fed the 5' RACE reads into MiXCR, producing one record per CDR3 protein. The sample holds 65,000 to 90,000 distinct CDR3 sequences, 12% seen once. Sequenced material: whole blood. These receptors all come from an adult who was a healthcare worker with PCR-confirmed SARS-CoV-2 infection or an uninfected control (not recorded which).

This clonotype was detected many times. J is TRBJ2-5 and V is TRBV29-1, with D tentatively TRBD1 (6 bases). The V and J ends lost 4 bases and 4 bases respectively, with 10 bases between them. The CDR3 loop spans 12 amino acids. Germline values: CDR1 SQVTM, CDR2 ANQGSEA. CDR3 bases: TGCAGCGTTGCCCTGGGGGCAGAGACCCAGTACTTC. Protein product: CSVALGAETQYF.

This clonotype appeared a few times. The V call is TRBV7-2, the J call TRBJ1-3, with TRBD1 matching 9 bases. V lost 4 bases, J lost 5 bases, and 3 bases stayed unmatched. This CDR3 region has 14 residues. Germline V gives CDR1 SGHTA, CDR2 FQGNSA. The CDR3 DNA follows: TGTGCCAGCAGCTCGGGACAGGGTCGAAACACCATATATTTT. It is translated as CASSSGQGRNTIYF.

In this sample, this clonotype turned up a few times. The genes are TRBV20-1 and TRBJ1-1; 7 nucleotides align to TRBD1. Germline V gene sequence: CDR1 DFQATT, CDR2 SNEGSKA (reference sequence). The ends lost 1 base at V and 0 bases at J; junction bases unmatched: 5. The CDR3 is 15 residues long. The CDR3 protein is CSARARTGLNTEAFF. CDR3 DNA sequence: TGCAGTGCTAGAGCTCGGACAGGATTGAACACTGAAGCTTTCTTT.

As DNA, the CDR3 is TGTGCCAGCAGCCTACGCGGGCACCCTGCAGGGCCTGCTTACGAGCAGTACTTC. Translating it yields CASSLRGHPAGPAYEQYF. The chain is built from TRBV6-2 or TRBV6-3 and TRBJ2-7; D might be TRBD1 or TRBD2, each matching 5 bases. The CDR3 is 18 amino acids. The germline gives CDR1 MNHEY, CDR2 SVGEGT. V gave up 6 bases and J gave up 4 bases, with 28 bases separating them.

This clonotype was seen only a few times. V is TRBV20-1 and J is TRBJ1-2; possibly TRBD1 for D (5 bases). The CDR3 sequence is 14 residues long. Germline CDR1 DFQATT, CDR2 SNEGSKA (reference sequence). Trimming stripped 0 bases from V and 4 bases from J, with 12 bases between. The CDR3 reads CSARDSGGVYGYTF. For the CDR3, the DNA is TGCAGTGCTAGAGATAGTGGGGGAGTCTATGGCTACACCTTC.

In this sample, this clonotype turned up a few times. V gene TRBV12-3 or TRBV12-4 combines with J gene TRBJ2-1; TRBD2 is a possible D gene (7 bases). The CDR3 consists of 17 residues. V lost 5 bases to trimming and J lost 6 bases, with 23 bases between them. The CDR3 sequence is CASSGASLARGGNEQFF. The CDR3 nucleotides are TGTGCCAGCAGTGGGGCCTCACTAGCGCGAGGGGGCAATGAGCAGTTCTTC.

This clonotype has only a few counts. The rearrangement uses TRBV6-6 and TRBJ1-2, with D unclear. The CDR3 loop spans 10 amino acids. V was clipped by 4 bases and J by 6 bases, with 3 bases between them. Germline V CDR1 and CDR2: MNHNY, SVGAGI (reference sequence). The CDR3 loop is CASSSNGYTF. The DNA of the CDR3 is TGTGCCAGCAGTTCAAATGGCTACACCTTC.

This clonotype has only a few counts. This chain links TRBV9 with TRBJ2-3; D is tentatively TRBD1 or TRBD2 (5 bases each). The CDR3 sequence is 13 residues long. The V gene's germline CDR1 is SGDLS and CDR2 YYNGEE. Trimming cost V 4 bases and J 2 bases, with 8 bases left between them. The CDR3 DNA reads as TGTGCCAGCAGCTATGGGACCACAGATACGCAGTATTTT. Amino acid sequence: CASSYGTTDTQYF.

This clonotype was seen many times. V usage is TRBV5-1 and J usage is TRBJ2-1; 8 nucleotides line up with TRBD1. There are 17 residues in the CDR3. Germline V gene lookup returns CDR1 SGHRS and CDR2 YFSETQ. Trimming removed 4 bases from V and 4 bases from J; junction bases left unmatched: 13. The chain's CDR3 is CASSPRTGRSLYNEQFF. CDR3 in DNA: TGCGCCAGCAGCCCACGGACAGGGAGGTCCCTATACAATGAGCAGTTCTTC.